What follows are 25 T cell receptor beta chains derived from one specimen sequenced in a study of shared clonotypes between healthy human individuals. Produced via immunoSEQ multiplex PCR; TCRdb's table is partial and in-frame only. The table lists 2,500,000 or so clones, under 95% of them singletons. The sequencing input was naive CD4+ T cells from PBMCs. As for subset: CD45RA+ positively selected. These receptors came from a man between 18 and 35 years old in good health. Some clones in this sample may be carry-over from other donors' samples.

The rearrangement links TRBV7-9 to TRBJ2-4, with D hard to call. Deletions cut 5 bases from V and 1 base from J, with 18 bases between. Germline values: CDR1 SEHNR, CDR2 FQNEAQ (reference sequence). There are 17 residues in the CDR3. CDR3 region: CASSPLMGISAKNIQYF. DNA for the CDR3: TGTGCCAGCAGCCCTTTGATGGGGATTTCGGCCAAAAACATTCAGTACTTC.

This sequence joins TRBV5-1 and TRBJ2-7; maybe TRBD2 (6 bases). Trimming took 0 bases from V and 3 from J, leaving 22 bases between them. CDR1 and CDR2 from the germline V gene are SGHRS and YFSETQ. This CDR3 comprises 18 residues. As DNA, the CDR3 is TGCGCCAGCAGCTTGGGGTCGCCGGGGAGACTAGGATTCTACGAGCAGTACTTC. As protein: CASSLGSPGRLGFYEQYF. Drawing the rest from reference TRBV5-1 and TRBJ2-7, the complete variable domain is KAGVTQTPRYLIKTRGQQVTLSCSPISGHRSVSWYQQTPGQGLQFLFEYFSETQRNKGNFPGRFSGRQFSNSRSEMNVSTLELGDSALYLCASSLGSPGRLGFYEQYFGPGTRLTVT.

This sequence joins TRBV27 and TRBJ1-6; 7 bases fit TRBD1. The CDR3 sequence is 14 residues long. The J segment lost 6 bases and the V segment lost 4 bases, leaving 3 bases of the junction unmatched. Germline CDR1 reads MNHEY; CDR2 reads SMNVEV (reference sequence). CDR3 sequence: CASSYRGSNSPLHF. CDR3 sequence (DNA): TGTGCCAGCAGTTACAGGGGAAGTAATTCACCCCTCCACTTT.

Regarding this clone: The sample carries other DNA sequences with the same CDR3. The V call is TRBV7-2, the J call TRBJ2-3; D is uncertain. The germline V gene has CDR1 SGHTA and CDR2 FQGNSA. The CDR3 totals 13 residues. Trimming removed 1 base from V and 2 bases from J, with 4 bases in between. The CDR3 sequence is CASSLGYTDTQYF. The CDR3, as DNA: TGTGCCAGCAGCTTAGGCTACACAGATACGCAGTATTTT.

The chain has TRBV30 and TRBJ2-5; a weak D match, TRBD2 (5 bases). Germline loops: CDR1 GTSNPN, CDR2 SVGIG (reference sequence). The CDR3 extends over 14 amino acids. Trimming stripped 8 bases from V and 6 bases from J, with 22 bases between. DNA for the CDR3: TGTGCCCTGGAGTATAAGGGAGTAACCAAGACCCAGTACTTC. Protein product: CALEYKGVTKTQYF.

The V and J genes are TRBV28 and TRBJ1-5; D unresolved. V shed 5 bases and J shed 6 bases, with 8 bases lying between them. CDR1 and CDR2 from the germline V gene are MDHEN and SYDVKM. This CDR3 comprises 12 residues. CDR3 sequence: CASSAPGQPQHF. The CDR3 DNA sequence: TGTGCCAGCAGTGCCCCGGGTCAGCCCCAGCATTTT.

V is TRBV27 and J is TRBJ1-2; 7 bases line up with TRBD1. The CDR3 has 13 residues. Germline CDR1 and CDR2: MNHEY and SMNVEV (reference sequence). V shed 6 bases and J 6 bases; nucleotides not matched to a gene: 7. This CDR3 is CASSIRGAHGYTF. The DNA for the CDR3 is TGTGCCAGCAGCATCAGGGGGGCGCATGGCTACACCTTC.

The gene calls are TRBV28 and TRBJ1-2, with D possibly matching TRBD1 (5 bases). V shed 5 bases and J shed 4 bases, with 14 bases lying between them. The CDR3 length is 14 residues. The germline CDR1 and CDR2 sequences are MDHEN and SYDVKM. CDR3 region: CASSEPGTGYGYTF. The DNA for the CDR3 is TGTGCCAGCAGTGAACCCGGGACGGGCTATGGCTACACCTTC.

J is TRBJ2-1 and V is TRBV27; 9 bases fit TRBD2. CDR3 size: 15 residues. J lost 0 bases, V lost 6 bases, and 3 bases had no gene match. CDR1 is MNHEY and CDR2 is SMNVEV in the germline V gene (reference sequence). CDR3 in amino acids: CASRQAGGSYNEQFF. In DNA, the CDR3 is TGTGCCAGCAGGCAAGCGGGGGGCTCCTACAATGAGCAGTTCTTC.

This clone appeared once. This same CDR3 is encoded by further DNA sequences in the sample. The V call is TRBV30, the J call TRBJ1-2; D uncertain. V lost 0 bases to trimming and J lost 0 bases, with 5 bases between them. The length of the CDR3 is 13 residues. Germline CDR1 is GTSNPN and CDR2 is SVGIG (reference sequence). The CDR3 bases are TGTGCCTGGAGTGTAGGAACTAACTATGGCTACACCTTC. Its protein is CAWSVGTNYGYTF.

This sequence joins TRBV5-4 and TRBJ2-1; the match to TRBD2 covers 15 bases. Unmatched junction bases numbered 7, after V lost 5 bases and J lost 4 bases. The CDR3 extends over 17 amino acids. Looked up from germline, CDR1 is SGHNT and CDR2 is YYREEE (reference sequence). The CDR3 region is CASRGTSGRQKYNEQFF. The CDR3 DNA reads TGTGCCAGCAGGGGGACTAGCGGGAGGCAAAAATACAATGAGCAGTTCTTC.

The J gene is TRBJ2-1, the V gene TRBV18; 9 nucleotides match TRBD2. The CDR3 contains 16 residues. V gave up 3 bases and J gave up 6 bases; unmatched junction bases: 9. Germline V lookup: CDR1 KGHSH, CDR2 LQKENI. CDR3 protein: CASSPVSGGGGNEQFF. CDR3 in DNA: TGTGCCAGCTCACCTGTTAGCGGGGGAGGAGGCAATGAGCAGTTCTTC.

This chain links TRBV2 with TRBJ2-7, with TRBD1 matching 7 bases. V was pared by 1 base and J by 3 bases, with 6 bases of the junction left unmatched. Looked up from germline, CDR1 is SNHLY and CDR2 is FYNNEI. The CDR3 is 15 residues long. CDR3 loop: CASSEGDSNLYEQYF. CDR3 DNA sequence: TGTGCCAGCAGTGAAGGGGACAGTAACCTCTACGAGCAGTACTTC.

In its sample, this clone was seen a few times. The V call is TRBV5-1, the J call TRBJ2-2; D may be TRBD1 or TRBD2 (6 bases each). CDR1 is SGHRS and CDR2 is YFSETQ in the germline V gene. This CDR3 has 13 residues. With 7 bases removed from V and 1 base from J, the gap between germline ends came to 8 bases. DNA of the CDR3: TGCGCCAGCGGGGGGCAGAACACCGGGGAGCTGTTTTTT. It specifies CASGGQNTGELFF. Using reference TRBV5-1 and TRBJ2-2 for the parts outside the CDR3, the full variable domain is KAGVTQTPRYLIKTRGQQVTLSCSPISGHRSVSWYQQTPGQGLQFLFEYFSETQRNKGNFPGRFSGRQFSNSRSEMNVSTLELGDSALYLCASGGQNTGELFFGEGSRLTVL.

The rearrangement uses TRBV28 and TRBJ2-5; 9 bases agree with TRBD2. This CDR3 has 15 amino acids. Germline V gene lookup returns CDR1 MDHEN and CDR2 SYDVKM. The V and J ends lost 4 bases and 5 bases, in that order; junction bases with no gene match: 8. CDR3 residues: CASSSIAGVWETQYF. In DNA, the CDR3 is TGTGCCAGCAGTTCTATAGCGGGAGTATGGGAGACCCAGTACTTC. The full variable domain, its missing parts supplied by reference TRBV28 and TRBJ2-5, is DVKVTQSSRYLVKRTGEKVFLECVQDMDHENMFWYRQDPGLGLRLIYFSYDVKMKEKGDIPEGYSVSREKKERFSLILESASTNQTSMYLCASSSIAGVWETQYFGPGTRLLVL.

CDR3 nucleotide sequence: TGTGCCAGCAGCTTAGGTATTACTAGCGGTTACCCAGAGACCCAGTACTTC. This translates into CASSLGITSGYPETQYF. The chain joins TRBV11-2 to TRBJ2-5, with 8 bases that match TRBD2. The CDR3 length is 17 residues. Germline V lookup: CDR1 SGHAT, CDR2 FQNNGV. The J segment lost 4 bases and the V segment lost 1 base, leaving 11 bases of the junction unmatched.

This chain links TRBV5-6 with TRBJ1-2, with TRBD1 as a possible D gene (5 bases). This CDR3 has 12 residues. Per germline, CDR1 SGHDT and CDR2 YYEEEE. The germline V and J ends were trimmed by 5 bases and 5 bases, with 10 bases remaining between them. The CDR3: CASRIKGYGYTF. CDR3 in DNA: TGTGCCAGCAGAATAAAGGGGTATGGCTACACCTTC.

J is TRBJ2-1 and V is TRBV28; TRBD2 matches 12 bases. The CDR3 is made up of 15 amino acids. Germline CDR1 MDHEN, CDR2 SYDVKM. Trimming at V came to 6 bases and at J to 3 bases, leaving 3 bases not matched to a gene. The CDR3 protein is CASRKLAGGYNEQFF. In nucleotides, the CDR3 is TGTGCCAGCAGAAAACTAGCGGGAGGCTACAATGAGCAGTTCTTC.

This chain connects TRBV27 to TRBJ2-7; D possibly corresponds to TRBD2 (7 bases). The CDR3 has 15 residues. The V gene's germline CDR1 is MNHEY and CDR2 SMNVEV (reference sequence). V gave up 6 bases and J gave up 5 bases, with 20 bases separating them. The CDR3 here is CASSEGGGRNNEQYF. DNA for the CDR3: TGTGCCAGCAGCGAGGGGGGCGGGAGAAACAACGAGCAGTACTTC.

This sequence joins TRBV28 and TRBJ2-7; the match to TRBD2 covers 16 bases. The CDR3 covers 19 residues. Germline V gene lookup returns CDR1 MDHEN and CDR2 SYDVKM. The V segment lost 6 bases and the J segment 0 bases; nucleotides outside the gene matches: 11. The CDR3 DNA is TGTGCCAGCAGGTCTCCCCCGGGACTAGCGGGAGGGAGCTCCTACGAGCAGTACTTC. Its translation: CASRSPPGLAGGSSYEQYF.

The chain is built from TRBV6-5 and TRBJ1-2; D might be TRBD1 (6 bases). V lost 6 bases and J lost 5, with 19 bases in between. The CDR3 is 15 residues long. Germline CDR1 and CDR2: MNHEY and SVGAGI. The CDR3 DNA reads TGTGCCAGCAGGGGCTTAGGGGGACGGGATTATGGCTACACCTTC. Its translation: CASRGLGGRDYGYTF.

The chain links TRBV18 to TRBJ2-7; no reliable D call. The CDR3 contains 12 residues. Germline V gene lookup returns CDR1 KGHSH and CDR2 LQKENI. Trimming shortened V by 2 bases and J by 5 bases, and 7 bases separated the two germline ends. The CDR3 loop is CASSPWSDEQYF. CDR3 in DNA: TGTGCCAGCTCACCATGGTCTGACGAGCAGTACTTC.

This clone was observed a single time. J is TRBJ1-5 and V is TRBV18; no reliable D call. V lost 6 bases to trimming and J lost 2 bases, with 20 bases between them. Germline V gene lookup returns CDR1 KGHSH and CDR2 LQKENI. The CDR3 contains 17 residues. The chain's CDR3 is CASSQSVARAGNQPQHF. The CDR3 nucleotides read TGTGCCAGCTCCCAGAGCGTCGCTCGCGCGGGCAATCAGCCCCAGCATTTT.

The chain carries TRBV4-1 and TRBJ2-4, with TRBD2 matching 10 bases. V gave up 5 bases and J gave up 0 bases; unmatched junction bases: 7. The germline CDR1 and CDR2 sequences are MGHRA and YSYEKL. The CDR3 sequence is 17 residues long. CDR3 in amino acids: CASSDWSGRVAKNIQYF. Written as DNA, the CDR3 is TGCGCCAGCAGCGACTGGAGCGGGAGGGTAGCCAAAAACATTCAGTACTTC.

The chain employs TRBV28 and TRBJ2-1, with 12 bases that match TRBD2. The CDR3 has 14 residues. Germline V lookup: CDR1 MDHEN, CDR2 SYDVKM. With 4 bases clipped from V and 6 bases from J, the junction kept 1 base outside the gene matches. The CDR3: CASSWTSGTNEQFF. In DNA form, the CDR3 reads TGTGCCAGCAGTTGGACTAGCGGGACCAATGAGCAGTTCTTC.